This TCR beta chain was found in a study of T cell repertoires in cytomegalovirus infection. Study in general: Indications of both CMV infection and matching HLA type were provided by public TCR beta signatures. Study results and limitations: Carriage of CMV together with the relevant HLA was identifiable through cumulative public TCR beta family frequency. It was HLA-C-restricted CMV-specific TCR beta clonotypes that dominated the response ex vivo.

In TCRdb, the reads were re-called with MiXCR into one record per CDR3 protein. The sample has hundreds of thousands of distinct CDR3 sequences, about 7% seen once. At least ten counts were recorded for this clonotype. The antigen remains undetermined. Germline loops: CDR1 SGHTA, CDR2 FQGNSA. V was clipped by 5 bases and J by 3 bases, with 13 bases between them. The CDR3 spans 15 residues. The rearrangement uses TRBV7-2 and TRBJ2-2, with D perhaps given as TRBD1 or TRBD2 (5 bases each). The clonotype comes from a human donor in good health (CMV status not recorded). Some clones in this sample may be carry-over from other donors' samples. Sequencing input: PBMCs. The CDR3 sequence: CASSPPGRDTGELFF. The DNA for the CDR3 is TGTGCCAGCAGCCCCCCGGGACGGGACACCGGGGAGCTGTTTTTT.